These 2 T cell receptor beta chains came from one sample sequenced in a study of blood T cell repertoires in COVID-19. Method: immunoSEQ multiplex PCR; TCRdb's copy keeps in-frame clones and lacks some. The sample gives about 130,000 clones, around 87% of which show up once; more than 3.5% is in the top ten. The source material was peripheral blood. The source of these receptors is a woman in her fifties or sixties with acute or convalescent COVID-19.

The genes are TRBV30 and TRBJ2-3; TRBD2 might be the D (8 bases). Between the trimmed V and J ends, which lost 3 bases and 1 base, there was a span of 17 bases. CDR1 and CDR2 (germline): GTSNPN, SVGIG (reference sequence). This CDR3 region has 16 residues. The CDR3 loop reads CAWRTGRGPRTDTQYF. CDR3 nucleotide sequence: TGTGCCTGGAGGACCGGGAGGGGGCCTCGCACAGATACGCAGTATTTT. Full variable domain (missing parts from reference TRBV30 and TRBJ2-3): SQTIHQWPATLVQPVGSPLSLECTVEGTSNPNLYWYRQAAGRGLQLLFYSVGIGQISSEVPQNLSASRPQDRQFILSSKKLLLSDSGFYLCAWRTGRGPRTDTQYFGPGTRLTVL.

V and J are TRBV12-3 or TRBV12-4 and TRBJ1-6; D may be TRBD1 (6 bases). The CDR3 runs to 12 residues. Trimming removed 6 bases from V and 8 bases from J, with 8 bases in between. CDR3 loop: CASRDRDSPLHF. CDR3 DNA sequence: TGTGCCAGCAGGGACAGAGATTCACCCCTCCACTTT.